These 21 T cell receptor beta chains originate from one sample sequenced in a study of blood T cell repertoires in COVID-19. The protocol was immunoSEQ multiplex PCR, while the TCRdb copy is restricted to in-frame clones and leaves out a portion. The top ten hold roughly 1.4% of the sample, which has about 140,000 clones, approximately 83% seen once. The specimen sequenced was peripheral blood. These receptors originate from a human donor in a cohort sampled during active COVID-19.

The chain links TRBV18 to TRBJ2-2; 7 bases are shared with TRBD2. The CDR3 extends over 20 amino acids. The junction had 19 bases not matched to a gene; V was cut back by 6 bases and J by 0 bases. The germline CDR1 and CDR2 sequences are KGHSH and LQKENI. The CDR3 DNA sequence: TGTGCCAGCTCTCGGCTTGGCGGGAGTGACCCACGCGCGAACACCGGGGAGCTGTTTTTT. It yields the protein CASSRLGGSDPRANTGELFF.

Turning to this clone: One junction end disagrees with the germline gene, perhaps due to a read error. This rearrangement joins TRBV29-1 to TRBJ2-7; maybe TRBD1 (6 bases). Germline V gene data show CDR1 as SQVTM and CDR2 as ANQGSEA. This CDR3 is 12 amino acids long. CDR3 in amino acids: CSVEGDDRIANF. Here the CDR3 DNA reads TGCAGCGTTGAGGGAGATGACAGGATAGCCAACTTC.

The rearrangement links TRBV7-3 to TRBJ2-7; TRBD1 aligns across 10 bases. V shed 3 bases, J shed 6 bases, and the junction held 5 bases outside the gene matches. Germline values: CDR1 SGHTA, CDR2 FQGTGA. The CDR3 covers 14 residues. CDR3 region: CASSFSGQGSEQYF. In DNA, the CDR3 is TGTGCCAGCAGCTTTTCGGGACAGGGGTCCGAGCAGTACTTC.

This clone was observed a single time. CDR3 protein: CASSFLGGDEKLFF. CDR3 coding DNA: TGTGCCAGCAGTTTTCTTGGAGGGGATGAAAAACTGTTTTTT. This chain uses TRBV28 with TRBJ1-4; D might be TRBD1 (5 bases). The V end lost 3 bases, the J end lost 6 bases, and 11 bases lay between the germline ends. The V gene's germline CDR1 is MDHEN and CDR2 SYDVKM. The CDR3 has 14 amino acids.

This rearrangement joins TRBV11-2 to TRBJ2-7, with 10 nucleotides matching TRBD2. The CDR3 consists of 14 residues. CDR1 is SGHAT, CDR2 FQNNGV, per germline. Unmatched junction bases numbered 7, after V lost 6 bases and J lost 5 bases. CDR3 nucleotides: TGTGCCAGCAGTCCCGGACTAGCGGCCCACGAGCAGTACTTC. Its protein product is CASSPGLAAHEQYF.

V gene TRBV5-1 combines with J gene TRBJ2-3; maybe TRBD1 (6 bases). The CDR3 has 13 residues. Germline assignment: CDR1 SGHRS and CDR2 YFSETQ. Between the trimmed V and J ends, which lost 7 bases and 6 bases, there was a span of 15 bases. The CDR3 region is CASSITGLDTQYF. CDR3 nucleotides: TGCGCCAGCTCAATCACAGGGTTGGATACGCAGTATTTT.

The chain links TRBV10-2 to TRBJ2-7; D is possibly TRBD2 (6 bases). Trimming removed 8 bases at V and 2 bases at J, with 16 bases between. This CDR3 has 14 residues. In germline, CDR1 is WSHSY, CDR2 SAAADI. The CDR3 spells CASLRDFQTYEQYF. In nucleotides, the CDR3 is TGCGCCAGCCTCCGGGACTTCCAAACCTACGAGCAGTACTTC.

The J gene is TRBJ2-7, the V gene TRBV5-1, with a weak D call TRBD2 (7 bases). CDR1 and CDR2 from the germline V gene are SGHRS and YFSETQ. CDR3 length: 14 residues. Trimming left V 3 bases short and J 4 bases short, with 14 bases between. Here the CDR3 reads CASSSRGGEYEQYF. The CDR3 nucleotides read TGCGCCAGCAGCTCAAGGGGGGGAGAATACGAGCAGTACTTC.

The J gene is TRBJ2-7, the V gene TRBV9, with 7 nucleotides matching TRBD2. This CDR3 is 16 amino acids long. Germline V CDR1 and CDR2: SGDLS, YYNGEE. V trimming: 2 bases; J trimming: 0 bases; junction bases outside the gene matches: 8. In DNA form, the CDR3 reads TGTGCCAGCAGCGTGGGGCTCAGCGGGAACTCCTACGAGCAGTACTTC. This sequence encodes CASSVGLSGNSYEQYF.

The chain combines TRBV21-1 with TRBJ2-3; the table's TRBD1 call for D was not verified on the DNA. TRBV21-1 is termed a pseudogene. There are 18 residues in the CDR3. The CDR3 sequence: CASSRPGQGFLSTDTQYF. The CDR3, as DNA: TGTGCCAGCAGCAGACCGGGACAGGGATTCTTAAGCACAGATACGCAGTATTTT.

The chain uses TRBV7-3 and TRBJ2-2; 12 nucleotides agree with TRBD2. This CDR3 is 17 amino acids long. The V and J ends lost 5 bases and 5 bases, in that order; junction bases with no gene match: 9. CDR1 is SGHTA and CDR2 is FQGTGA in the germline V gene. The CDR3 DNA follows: TGTGCCAGCAGCAAGACTAGCGGGAGTGGGTGGACCGGGGAGCTGTTTTTT. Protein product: CASSKTSGSGWTGELFF.

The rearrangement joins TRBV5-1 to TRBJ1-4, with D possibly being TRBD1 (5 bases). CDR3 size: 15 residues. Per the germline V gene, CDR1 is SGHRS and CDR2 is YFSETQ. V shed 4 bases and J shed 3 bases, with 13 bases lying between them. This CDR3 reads CASSASLGANEKLFF. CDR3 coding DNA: TGCGCCAGCAGCGCGTCCTTAGGGGCTAATGAAAAACTGTTTTTT. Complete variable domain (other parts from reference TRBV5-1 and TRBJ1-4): KAGVTQTPRYLIKTRGQQVTLSCSPISGHRSVSWYQQTPGQGLQFLFEYFSETQRNKGNFPGRFSGRQFSNSRSEMNVSTLELGDSALYLCASSASLGANEKLFFGSGTQLSVL.

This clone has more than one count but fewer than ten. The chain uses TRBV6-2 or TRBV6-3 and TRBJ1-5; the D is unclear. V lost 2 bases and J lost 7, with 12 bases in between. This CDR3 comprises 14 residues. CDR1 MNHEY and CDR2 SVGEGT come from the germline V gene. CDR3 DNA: TGTGCCAGCAGTTACGGAGGAACCCTCCAGCCCCAGCATTTT. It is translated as CASSYGGTLQPQHF.

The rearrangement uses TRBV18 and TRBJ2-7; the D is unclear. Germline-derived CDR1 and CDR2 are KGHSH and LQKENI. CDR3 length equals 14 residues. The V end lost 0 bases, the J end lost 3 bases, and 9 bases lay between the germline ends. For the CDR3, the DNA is TGTGCCAGCTCACCACCGGTCGGGTTCTACGAGCAGTACTTC. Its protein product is CASSPPVGFYEQYF.

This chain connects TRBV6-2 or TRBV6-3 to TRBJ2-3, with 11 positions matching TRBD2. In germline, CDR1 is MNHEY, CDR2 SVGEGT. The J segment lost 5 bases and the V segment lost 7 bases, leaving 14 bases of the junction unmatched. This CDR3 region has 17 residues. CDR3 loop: CASTPILAGGSRDTQYF. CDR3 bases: TGTGCCAGCACCCCCATTTTAGCGGGAGGGAGTCGAGATACGCAGTATTTT.

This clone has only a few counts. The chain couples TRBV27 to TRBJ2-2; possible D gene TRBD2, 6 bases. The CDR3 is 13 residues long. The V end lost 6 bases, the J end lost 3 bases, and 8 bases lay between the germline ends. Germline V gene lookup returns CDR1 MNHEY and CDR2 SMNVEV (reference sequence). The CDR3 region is CASRRDYTGELFF. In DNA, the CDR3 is TGTGCCAGCAGACGGGACTACACCGGGGAGCTGTTTTTT.

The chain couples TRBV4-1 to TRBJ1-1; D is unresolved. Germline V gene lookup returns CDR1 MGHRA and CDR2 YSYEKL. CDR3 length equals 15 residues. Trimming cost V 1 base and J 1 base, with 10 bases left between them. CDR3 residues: CASSQGRTGNTEAFF. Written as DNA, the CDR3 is TGCGCCAGCAGCCAAGGACGGACTGGGAACACTGAAGCTTTCTTT.

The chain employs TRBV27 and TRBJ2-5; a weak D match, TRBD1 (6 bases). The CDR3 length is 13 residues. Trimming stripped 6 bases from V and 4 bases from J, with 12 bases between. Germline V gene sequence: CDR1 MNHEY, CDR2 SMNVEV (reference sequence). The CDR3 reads CASSTGFSETQYF. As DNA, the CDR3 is TGTGCCAGCAGCACAGGGTTCTCAGAGACCCAGTACTTC.

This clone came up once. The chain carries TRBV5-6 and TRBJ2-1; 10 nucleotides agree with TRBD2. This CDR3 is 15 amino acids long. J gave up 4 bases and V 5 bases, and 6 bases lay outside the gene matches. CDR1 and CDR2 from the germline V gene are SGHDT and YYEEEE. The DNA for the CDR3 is TGTGCCAGCAGACGACTAGCGGGTTTGTACAATGAGCAGTTCTTC. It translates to CASRRLAGLYNEQFF.

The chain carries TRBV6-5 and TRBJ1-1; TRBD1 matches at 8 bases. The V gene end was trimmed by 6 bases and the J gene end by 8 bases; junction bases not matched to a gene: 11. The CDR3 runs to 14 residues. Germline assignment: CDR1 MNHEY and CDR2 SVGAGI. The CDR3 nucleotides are TGTGCCAGCAGAGGACAGGGAAAAAGCCGGGAAGCTTTCTTT. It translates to CASRGQGKSREAFF.

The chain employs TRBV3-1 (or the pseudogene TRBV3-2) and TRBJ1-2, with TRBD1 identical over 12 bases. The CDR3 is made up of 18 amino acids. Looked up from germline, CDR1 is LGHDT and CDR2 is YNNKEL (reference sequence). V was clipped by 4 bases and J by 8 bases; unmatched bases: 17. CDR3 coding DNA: TGTGCCAGCAGCCGCGGGGGACAGGGGGCGCCGCACTCCAGGGGCTACACCTTC. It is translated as CASSRGGQGAPHSRGYTF.